The T cell receptor beta chain described here comes from a study of cytomegalovirus exposure and HLA in healthy donors. Whole-study context: Out of about 170 million T cells, an earlier analysis found 117 million unique TCR beta sequences in total.

A remark on this clone: What it recognizes is unknown.

Germline loops: CDR1 KGHSH, CDR2 LQKENI. Between the trimmed V and J ends, which lost 1 base and 4 bases, there was a span of 22 bases. The CDR3 loop spans 18 amino acids. The PCR contained 60 Vbeta and 13 Jbeta primers. The repertoire was sequenced with immunoSEQ multiplex PCR; TCRdb's copy has only in-frame clones and lacks some. In the table there are around 150,000 clones, about 80% of which are singletons. Study-wide points: Being productive about 90% or about 30% of the time was typical of most TCR beta V segments in an earlier analysis. What was likely a sequencing artifact was a cluster of highly shared sequence variants.

The sequencing sample was made of PBMCs. The sequence came from a man in his forties in good health and CMV-seropositive. The chain carries TRBV18 and TRBJ1-1; D gene unclear. CDR3 in amino acids: CASSPLPPPAALSTEAFF. The CDR3 bases are TGTGCCAGCTCACCACTTCCCCCCCCAGCGGCATTGAGCACTGAAGCTTTCTTT. The complete variable domain, with remaining parts taken from reference TRBV18 and TRBJ1-1, reads NAGVMQNPRHLVRRRGQEARLRCSPMKGHSHVYWYRQLPEEGLKFMVYLQKENIIDESGMPKERFSAEFPKEGPSILRIQQVVRGDSAAYFCASSPLPPPAALSTEAFFGQGTRLTVV.